What follows are 10 T cell receptor beta chains derived from one specimen sequenced in a study of beta chain features in type 1 diabetes. Whole-study findings and limits: Type 1 diabetes patients showed a moderate but significant shortening of TCRB CDR3s in all four CD4+ subsets.

Reverse transcription of all isolated RNA meant that expressed TCRB transcripts were sequenced. Here immunoSEQ multiplex PCR was the method, and the copy in TCRdb shows in-frame clones only, minus some. The data hold approximately 240,000 clones, with roughly 17% observed a single time. Antigens for these TCRs are unknown. Sequenced material: naive CD4+ T cells from blood. These receptor sequences come from a man aged 25 to 40 with type 1 diabetes.

With respect to this clone: Other DNA sequences in this specimen translate into the identical CDR3. V gene TRBV7-3 combines with J gene TRBJ1-1; D possibly corresponds to TRBD1 (6 bases). V dropped 4 bases and J dropped 1 base, with 7 bases sitting between them. The germline V gene has CDR1 SGHTA and CDR2 FQGTGA. The CDR3 has 13 residues. The CDR3 sequence: CASSSGQNTEAFF. The CDR3, as DNA: TGTGCCAGCAGCTCGGGACAGAACACTGAAGCTTTCTTT.

This clone appeared a few times. The chain is built from TRBV7-9 and TRBJ2-3, with D unclear. From germline, CDR1 is SEHNR and CDR2 FQNEAQ (reference sequence). V lost 5 bases and J lost 9, with 21 bases in between. This CDR3 is 15 amino acids long. The CDR3 reads CASSVGSGRSITQYF. For the CDR3, the DNA is TGTGCCAGCAGCGTCGGCTCCGGCAGATCGATAACGCAGTATTTT.

The chain uses TRBV15 and TRBJ2-7; no clear D. V was trimmed by 0 bases and J by 5 bases, leaving 8 bases between them. The germline CDR1 and CDR2 sequences are LNHNV and YYDKDF (reference sequence). The CDR3 length is 13 residues. The CDR3 sequence is CATSRDTYDEQYF. The CDR3, as DNA: TGTGCCACCAGCAGAGATACTTACGACGAGCAGTACTTC.

The sample holds a few counts of this clone. The V gene is TRBV27, the J gene TRBJ2-4; 10 positions match TRBD1. J gave up 8 bases and V 6 bases, and 4 bases lay outside the gene matches. The CDR3 consists of 13 residues. The germline V gene has CDR1 MNHEY and CDR2 SMNVEV (reference sequence). CDR3 sequence: CASRRTGGDIQYF. The CDR3 region has the DNA TGTGCCAGCAGGAGGACAGGGGGAGACATTCAGTACTTC.

The table lists this clone with a few counts. The chain has TRBV28 and TRBJ2-1, with TRBD2 matching over 14 bases. Per germline, CDR1 MDHEN and CDR2 SYDVKM. J gave up 9 bases and V 6 bases, and 10 bases lay outside the gene matches. The CDR3 sequence is 16 residues long. The chain's CDR3 is CASSLTGTSGRLEQFF. The CDR3 DNA reads TGTGCCAGCAGCTTAACCGGGACTAGCGGGAGACTTGAGCAGTTCTTC.

The J gene is TRBJ2-7, the V gene TRBV30; 12 bases line up with TRBD2. Germline V gives CDR1 GTSNPN, CDR2 SVGIG (reference sequence). After removal of 4 bases from V and 4 bases from J, the junction contained 5 bases not matched to a gene. The CDR3 is 14 residues long. CDR3 region: CAWNRLAGEYEQYF. The CDR3 nucleotides read TGTGCCTGGAATCGACTAGCGGGAGAGTACGAGCAGTACTTC.

The chain joins TRBV30 to TRBJ1-5; 10 bases line up with TRBD1. Trimming removed 0 bases from V and 12 bases from J; junction bases left unmatched: 8. The germline V gene encodes CDR1 GTSNPN and CDR2 SVGIG (reference sequence). This CDR3 spans 14 amino acids. The CDR3 DNA reads TGTGCCTGGAGTGTAGGGACAGGGGCCGCAAGCCAGCATTTT. Translated: CAWSVGTGAASQHF.

This chain links TRBV30 with TRBJ1-1; D is unclear. V lost 0 bases and J 7 bases, leaving 9 bases between the germline ends. The CDR3 covers 12 residues. Germline CDR1 GTSNPN, CDR2 SVGIG (reference sequence). The CDR3 nucleotides are TGTGCCTGGAGTGTCGGCGTCTTTGAAGCTTTCTTT. It encodes CAWSVGVFEAFF.

This clone has more than one count but fewer than ten. This chain links TRBV13 with TRBJ2-3; no clear D gene. The CDR3 runs 12 residues. Deletions cut 6 bases from V and 3 bases from J, with 7 bases between. Per germline, CDR1 PRHDT and CDR2 FYEKMQ (reference sequence). CDR3 sequence (DNA): TGTGCCAGCAGGAGGACGACAGATACGCAGTATTTT. It yields the protein CASRRTTDTQYF.

The V gene is TRBV4-1, the J gene TRBJ2-7; TRBD1 might be the D (6 bases). CDR3 size: 15 residues. Trimming removed 0 bases at V and 2 bases at J, with 11 bases between. From germline, CDR1 is MGHRA and CDR2 YSYEKL. Here the CDR3 DNA reads TGCGCCAGCAGCCAAGATCGGGACACAGCCTACGAGCAGTACTTC. Protein product: CASSQDRDTAYEQYF.